This TCR beta chain was identified in a study of shared clonotypes between healthy human individuals. TCRdb keeps only in-frame clones here, not all; method: immunoSEQ multiplex PCR. The sample comprises about a million clones, approximately 80% of which are singletons, and over 1.3% rests with the top ten. Trimming removed 1 base from V and 2 bases from J, with 12 bases in between. Germline CDR1 MGHRA, CDR2 YSYEKL. This CDR3 has 17 amino acids. This chain connects TRBV4-1 to TRBJ1-6; the D gene is possibly TRBD1 (5 bases). The clonotype comes from a man aged 18 to 30 in good health. Sequenced material: memory CD4+ T cells sorted from blood. The subset: CD45RA-negative fraction. Here the CDR3 DNA reads TGCGCCAGCAGCCAAGTGGGGGGGGGTACCTATAATTCACCCCTCCACTTT. It specifies CASSQVGGGTYNSPLHF.